The rows below give T cell receptor beta chains drawn from one sample of a study of cytomegalovirus exposure and HLA in healthy donors. TCRdb's copy holds only in-frame clones and misses some; the assay was immunoSEQ multiplex PCR. This sample contains 100,000 to 150,000 clones. Input material: PBMCs. The receptors come from a woman aged 40-49 years in good health and CMV-seronegative. Each CDR3 is given with its conserved first and last residue. A D gene is named only where the DNA matches it firmly. Size is stated for part of the rows, as once, few or many counts, or as a class when the clone is expanded.

D gene	J gene	clone size	V gene	CDR3 DNA	CDR3 protein
NA	TRBJ1-2	NA	TRBV18	TGTGCCAGCGAAGCGACTCGCGGGAGCCATGGCTACACCTTC	CASEATRGSHGYTF
TRBD2	TRBJ2-2	NA	TRBV11-3	TGTGCCAGCAGCCTTTCGGGGCTAGCGGGGGGGGAGCTGTTTTTT	CASSLSGLAGGELFF
TRBD1	TRBJ1-3	NA	TRBV5-6	TGTGCCAGCAGCTTGTCCAGGAGGGGGCAGGCAGGAAACACCATATATTTT	CASSLSRRGQAGNTIYF
NA	TRBJ2-1	NA	TRBV28	TGTGCCATCCGTGGCGGGGACAATGAGCAGTTCTTC	CAIRGGDNEQFF
TRBD1	TRBJ1-1	NA	TRBV28	TGTGCCAGCAGTCCCGAAGGGGGCTTGGGCACTGAAGCTTTCTTT	CASSPEGGLGTEAFF
NA	TRBJ2-5	NA	TRBV15	TGTGCCACCAACCGGGGGATACAAGAGACCCAGTACTTC	CATNRGIQETQYF
TRBD1	TRBJ1-1	NA	TRBV7-9	TGTGCCAGCAGCTTATTAGGGACAGGGATTTATGGCGCTGAAGCTTTCTTT	CASSLLGTGIYGAEAFF
NA	TRBJ1-4	NA	TRBV6-6	TGTGCCAGCAGAGGCGACGGGGGAACTGAAAAACTGTTTTTT	CASRGDGGTEKLFF
TRBD1	TRBJ1-2	NA	TRBV9	TGTGCCAGCAGCCCCCGGACGACAGGGCGCGGCGGCTACACCTTC	CASSPRTTGRGGYTF
NA	TRBJ1-1	NA	TRBV18	TGTGCCAGCTCGCCGACCGACAGACAGAACACTGAAGCTTTCTTT	CASSPTDRQNTEAFF
NA	TRBJ1-1	NA	TRBV2	TGTGCCAGCAGCGTTATGAACACTGAAGCTTTCTTT	CASSVMNTEAFF
NA	TRBJ1-5	NA	TRBV4-1	TGCGCCAGCAGCCAAGATCACAGGGATCAGCCCCAGCATTTT	CASSQDHRDQPQHF
TRBD1	TRBJ1-1	NA	TRBV27	TGTGCCAGCAGTGTTACAGGGGGCTCTGAAGCTTTCTTT	CASSVTGGSEAFF
TRBD2	TRBJ2-1	medium-sized	TRBV11-2	TGTGCCAGCAGCTTGCCGACTAGCGGGGGGGGTGAGCAGTTCTTC	CASSLPTSGGGEQFF
NA	TRBJ1-6	NA	TRBV7-2	TGTGCCAGCAGCCCCCCCATTTCCTATAATTCACCCCTCCACTTT	CASSPPISYNSPLHF
NA	TRBJ1-2	NA	TRBV15	TGTGCCACCAGCAGAGATGTACCTATTGGCTATGGCTACACCTTC	CATSRDVPIGYGYTF
TRBD1	TRBJ2-2	NA	TRBV5-4	TGTGCCAGCAGCGTGAGACAGGGGCGAATGGAGCTGTTTTTT	CASSVRQGRMELFF
TRBD1	TRBJ1-5	NA	TRBV7-2	TGTGCCAGCAGCTTACAGGGGGACGGCAATCAGCCCCAGCATTTT	CASSLQGDGNQPQHF
NA	TRBJ2-2	NA	TRBV11-3	TGTGCCAGCAGTACAATGGAGAGCGGGGAGCTGTTTTTT	CASSTMESGELFF
NA	TRBJ2-2	NA	TRBV4-2	TGTGCCAGCAGCCAACCTGGACAGAACACCGGGGAGCTGTTTTTT	CASSQPGQNTGELFF
NA	TRBJ2-5	NA	TRBV5-6	TGTGCCAGCAGCTTCATCGCAGGGCAAGAGACCCAGTACTTC	CASSFIAGQETQYF
NA	TRBJ1-2	NA	TRBV7-9	TGTGCCAGCAGCTCCACCACAGGAGTCTATGGCTACACCTTC	CASSSTTGVYGYTF
TRBD2	TRBJ2-7	NA	TRBV11-2	TGTGCCAGCAGCTTAGGAGATGTGCCTAGCGGTGTCTACGAGCAGTACTTC	CASSLGDVPSGVYEQYF
TRBD2	TRBJ2-3	NA	TRBV2	TGTGCCAGCAGTTTAGGACTAGCTGTTACGCAGTATTTT	CASSLGLAVTQYF